A selection of T cell receptor beta chains follows, all from one sample in a study of blood T cell repertoires in COVID-19. TCRdb keeps only in-frame clones here, not all; method: immunoSEQ multiplex PCR. The sample consists of 250,000 or so clones, 85% to 90% of them appearing once. What was sequenced was peripheral blood. These receptors were taken from a woman aged 35 to 49 who had recovered from COVID-19. Each CDR3 is given with its conserved first and last residue. The order of the fields is J gene, V gene, clone size, CDR3 protein. Size tells how often a clone was seen (once, few, many) or the class of an expanded clone, and some rows leave it out.

j_call: TRBJ2-1; v_call: TRBV24-1; clone_size: -; cdr3_aa: CATSDLTGNRDEQFF
j_call: TRBJ2-3; v_call: TRBV5-4; clone_size: few; cdr3_aa: CASSFRGSRFSTDTQYF
j_call: TRBJ2-2; v_call: TRBV12-3/TRBV12-4; clone_size: -; cdr3_aa: CASNPRVAGELFF
j_call: TRBJ2-2; v_call: TRBV10-1; clone_size: -; cdr3_aa: CASRDRVTGELFF
j_call: TRBJ1-6; v_call: TRBV28; clone_size: -; cdr3_aa: CASSRQGLSLHF
j_call: TRBJ2-1; v_call: TRBV6-6; clone_size: -; cdr3_aa: CASSYSPGGPYSEQFF
j_call: TRBJ2-2; v_call: TRBV10-1; clone_size: -; cdr3_aa: CASSRTGGITGELFF
j_call: TRBJ2-5; v_call: TRBV9; clone_size: -; cdr3_aa: CASSVSGWEETQYF
j_call: TRBJ2-1; v_call: TRBV24-1; clone_size: once; cdr3_aa: CATSDRGSGNEQFF
j_call: TRBJ1-1; v_call: TRBV18; clone_size: -; cdr3_aa: CASSPAGMNTEAFF
j_call: TRBJ1-1; v_call: TRBV7-9; clone_size: -; cdr3_aa: CASSPDSHMNTEAFF
j_call: TRBJ2-5; v_call: TRBV6-5; clone_size: -; cdr3_aa: CASSYPGETQYF
j_call: TRBJ2-7; v_call: TRBV3-1/TRBV3-2; clone_size: -; cdr3_aa: CASSHPTSVRDYEQYF
j_call: TRBJ2-2; v_call: TRBV7-9; clone_size: -; cdr3_aa: CASTLSGAGELFF